These T cell receptor beta chains were read from a single sample in a study of blood T cell repertoires in COVID-19. The method was immunoSEQ multiplex PCR; TCRdb's version includes in-frame clones alone and lacks a portion of them. The sample carries under 200,000 clones, approximately 91% recorded once. The sequenced sample was peripheral blood. The receptor source for this set is a man younger than 35 with acute or convalescent COVID-19. CDR3s include the opening cysteine and the closing phenylalanine or tryptophan. The D gene is left open where the match is weak. Clone size is given for some rows only: seen once, a few or many times, or a class if the clone is expanded.

D,V,size,J,CDR3,DNA
NA,TRBV7-9,NA,TRBJ1-2,CASSLETVYGYTF,TGTGCCAGCAGCTTAGAGACAGTCTATGGCTACACCTTC
NA,TRBV5-1,NA,TRBJ1-2,CASSPGSDSYGYTF,TGCGCCAGCAGCCCCGGATCCGACTCCTATGGCTACACCTTC
TRBD1,TRBV7-8,NA,TRBJ1-5,CASSPGTGFLGNQPQHF,TGTGCCAGCAGCCCCGGGACAGGGTTTTTGGGAAATCAGCCCCAGCATTTT
NA,TRBV12-3/TRBV12-4,NA,TRBJ1-5,CASSWGVQPQHF,TGTGCCAGCAGTTGGGGAGTTCAGCCCCAGCATTTT
NA,TRBV5-1,NA,TRBJ1-6,CASSLEGVYNSPLHF,TGCGCCAGCAGCTTAGAGGGCGTGTATAATTCACCCCTCCACTTT
TRBD1,TRBV2,NA,TRBJ1-3,CASSVSGGSTIYF,TGTGCCAGCAGTGTGTCAGGGGGGAGCACCATATATTTT
NA,TRBV28,once,TRBJ1-5,CASSLSGYSNQPQHF,TGTGCCAGCAGTTTATCAGGGTATAGCAATCAGCCCCAGCATTTT
TRBD1,TRBV19,NA,TRBJ1-5,CASSARDRGYSNQPQHF,TGTGCCAGTAGTGCCCGGGACAGGGGTTATAGCAATCAGCCCCAGCATTTT
NA,TRBV5-1,NA,TRBJ2-4,CASSLEGGPRSNIQYF,TGCGCCAGCAGCTTGGAGGGGGGGCCGAGGTCAAACATTCAGTACTTC
NA,TRBV6-5,NA,TRBJ2-7,CASSTPQGREQYF,TGTGCCAGCAGTACCCCACAGGGTCGCGAGCAGTACTTC
NA,TRBV7-9,NA,TRBJ1-2,CASSDGLRTWVGYTF,TGTGCCAGCAGCGATGGACTTCGTACGTGGGTTGGCTACACCTTC
TRBD1,TRBV6-1,NA,TRBJ1-6,CAVRDSSYNSPLHF,TGTGCCGTAAGGGACAGCTCCTATAATTCACCCCTCCACTTT
NA,TRBV27,NA,TRBJ1-5,CASSSSDSQNQPQHF,TGTGCCAGCAGTTCATCGGACAGTCAAAATCAGCCCCAGCATTTT
NA,TRBV2,few,TRBJ1-6,CASRYTSSPLHF,TGTGCCAGCAGGTACACAAGTTCACCCCTCCACTTT
NA,TRBV7-2,NA,TRBJ1-2,CASNTDSELYGYTF,TGTGCCAGCAACACAGATTCTGAGCTTTATGGCTACACCTTC
TRBD2,TRBV27,NA,TRBJ2-1,CASRRLAGGGNEQFF,TGTGCCAGCAGGCGACTAGCGGGAGGGGGTAATGAGCAGTTCTTC
NA,TRBV30,NA,TRBJ1-1,CAWSQQGQAFF,TGTGCCTGGAGTCAACAGGGCCAAGCTTTCTTT
NA,TRBV21-1,once,TRBJ2-7,CASSRRGTALTYEQYF,TGTGCCAGCAGCAGGAGAGGGACAGCGCTTACCTACGAGCAGTACTTC
TRBD1,TRBV6-5,NA,TRBJ2-3,CASRSRTGSTDTQYF,TGTGCCAGCAGGTCCAGGACAGGGAGCACAGATACGCAGTATTTT
NA,TRBV7-8,NA,TRBJ1-5,CASSLVRDFRNQPQHF,TGTGCCAGCAGCTTAGTCAGGGATTTTCGCAATCAGCCCCAGCATTTT
NA,TRBV4-1,NA,TRBJ2-1,CASSQGPGDIYNEQFF,TGCGCCAGCAGCCAAGGCCCAGGGGACATCTACAATGAGCAGTTCTTC
NA,TRBV19,NA,TRBJ1-4,CASSFNRATNEKLFF,TGTGCCAGTAGTTTTAACAGGGCAACTAATGAAAAACTGTTTTTT
NA,TRBV14,once,TRBJ1-5,CASSQSRDQPQHF,TGTGCCAGCAGCCAAAGCCGGGATCAGCCCCAGCATTTT
NA,TRBV7-2,NA,TRBJ1-3,CASSLGATSRAGNTIYF,TGTGCCAGCAGCTTAGGGGCCACCAGTCGTGCTGGAAACACCATATATTTT
NA,TRBV5-6,NA,TRBJ2-6,CASSRDTPGANVLTF,TGTGCCAGCAGCCGGGACACCCCTGGGGCCAACGTCCTGACTTTC
TRBD2,TRBV6-1,few,TRBJ2-7,CASSERLATYEQYF,TGTGCCAGCAGTGAAAGACTAGCAACCTACGAGCAGTACTTC
TRBD1,TRBV5-6,NA,TRBJ1-1,CASSYRQGLTEAFF,TGTGCCAGCAGTTATAGACAGGGACTCACTGAAGCTTTCTTT
TRBD1,TRBV6-2/TRBV6-3,NA,TRBJ1-2,CASSLQGARGYTF,TGTGCCAGCAGTCTACAGGGGGCCCGGGGCTACACCTTC
TRBD1,TRBV5-1,NA,TRBJ1-1,CASSLAFGTGTEAFF,TGCGCCAGCAGCTTGGCTTTCGGGACAGGCACTGAAGCTTTCTTT
TRBD2,TRBV4-1,NA,TRBJ2-5,CASSQHPSSGGAEETQYF,TGCGCCAGCAGCCAACACCCGTCTAGCGGGGGGGCAGAAGAGACCCAGTACTTC
NA,TRBV5-1,NA,TRBJ1-1,CASSLAGSPRGAFF,TGCGCCAGCAGCTTGGCCGGGTCCCCAAGGGGAGCTTTCTTT
NA,TRBV5-1,few,TRBJ2-7,CASSLGGVYEQYF,TGCGCCAGCAGCTTGGGGGGAGTCTACGAGCAGTACTTC
NA,TRBV11-2,NA,TRBJ2-1,CASERTVAYNEQFF,TGTGCCAGCGAGAGGACAGTGGCCTACAATGAGCAGTTCTTC
TRBD1,TRBV5-4,NA,TRBJ2-7,CASSSGQGAREQYF,TGTGCCAGCAGCTCCGGACAGGGGGCGCGGGAGCAGTACTTC
TRBD1,TRBV9,once,TRBJ1-3,CASSVAMTGGSGNTIYF,TGTGCCAGCAGCGTAGCTATGACAGGGGGCTCTGGAAACACCATATATTTT
TRBD1,TRBV5-6,NA,TRBJ1-6,CASSWTGGNSPLHF,TGTGCCAGCAGCTGGACAGGGGGAAATTCACCCCTCCACTTT
NA,TRBV11-2,NA,TRBJ1-1,CASSPSTLNTEAFF,TGTGCCAGCAGCCCTTCAACACTGAACACTGAAGCTTTCTTT
TRBD1,TRBV27,NA,TRBJ1-1,CASSFGQGAGTEAFF,TGTGCCAGCAGTTTCGGACAGGGGGCTGGCACTGAAGCTTTCTTT
TRBD1,TRBV6-5,NA,TRBJ1-4,CASSHGQGLNEKLFF,TGTGCCAGCAGCCACGGACAGGGGCTTAATGAAAAACTGTTTTTT
TRBD2,TRBV4-2,NA,TRBJ2-1,CASSQRSSGSNGNEQFF,TGTGCCAGCAGCCAAAGATCTAGCGGGAGCAATGGCAATGAGCAGTTCTTC
TRBD2,TRBV20-1,NA,TRBJ2-7,CSASTGGSYEQYF,TGCAGTGCTAGTACGGGGGGCTCCTACGAGCAGTACTTC
NA,TRBV3-1/TRBV3-2,NA,TRBJ1-1,CASSQGQVVPMKNTEAFF,TGTGCCAGCAGCCAAGGGCAGGTCGTTCCCATGAAAAACACTGAAGCTTTCTTT
NA,TRBV3-1/TRBV3-2,NA,TRBJ1-5,CASSQGSYSNQPQHF,TGTGCCAGCAGCCAGGGCAGCTATAGCAATCAGCCCCAGCATTTT
TRBD2,TRBV13,NA,TRBJ2-1,CASSSGTSAYNEQFF,TGTGCCAGCAGCTCCGGGACTAGCGCCTACAATGAGCAGTTCTTC
NA,TRBV7-9,NA,TRBJ1-4,CASSRDRPNEKLFF,TGTGCCAGCAGCCGTGACAGACCTAATGAAAAACTGTTTTTT
TRBD1,TRBV5-1,NA,TRBJ1-6,CASSLVPPGQGRSPLHF,TGCGCCAGCAGCTTGGTTCCTCCGGGACAGGGTAGATCACCCCTCCACTTT